The present T cell receptor (beta chain) was sequenced within a study of blood T cells in healthy people across ages. General study points: With unsorted PBMCs, a conclusive comparison of naive versus antigen-experienced cells was not possible.

A sample-barcoded 5' primer and a J-beta primer mix were used in a second PCR of roughly 6 to 11 cycles. TCRdb ran MiXCR on the 5' RACE reads and lists one entry per CDR3 protein. The table has about 1.8 million distinct CDR3 sequences, less than 50% seen once. The length of the CDR3 is 18 residues. Germline CDR1 reads KGHDR; CDR2 reads SFDVKD. Trimming cost V 3 bases and J 2 bases, with 16 bases left between them. Concerning this clonotype itself: As yet, its antigen is unknown.

The sequenced material came from blood. The source of this sequence is a woman between 40 and 50 years old in good health. The rearrangement uses TRBV24-1 and TRBJ2-6, with a possible D match to TRBD1 (5 bases). CDR3 region: CATSDQGSNLAGANVLTF. The CDR3 nucleotides are TGTGCCACCAGTGATCAGGGTTCTAACTTGGCTGGGGCCAACGTCCTGACTTTC.